The clone carrying this T cell receptor (beta chain) has a handful of counts. The antigen is not known. This record comes from a study of T cells after yellow fever vaccination. Study-wide points: Booster sampling recovered most clones from primary vaccination (approximately 97% CD4, approximately 88% CD8). Abundant clonotypes from the bulk population could get into FACS-sorted repertoires as contaminants.

CDR3 length: 13 amino acids. Germline assignment: CDR1 SEHNR and CDR2 FQNEAQ (reference sequence). V lost 4 bases to trimming and J lost 8 bases, with 11 bases between them. MiXCR was run by TCRdb on the 5' RACE reads, yielding one entry per CDR3 protein. The sample comprises 620,000 or so distinct CDR3 sequences, roughly 12% of which are singletons, and 14% to 15% rests with the top ten. The sequencing here drew on PBMCs, taken on the day of the yellow fever booster vaccination. The source of this sequence is a man aged 25 to 40 who received the YFV17D yellow fever vaccine. The chain has TRBV7-9 and TRBJ1-4; D is uncertain. This CDR3 reads CASSSLMAEKLFF. Here the CDR3 DNA reads TGTGCCAGCAGCTCACTCATGGCCGAAAAACTGTTTTTT.